The following is a T cell receptor beta chain sequence with its context. This record belongs to a study of blood T cell repertoires in COVID-19. Measured with immunoSEQ multiplex PCR; TCRdb has only the in-frame clones, and not every one. The repertoire holds fewer than 350,000 clones, with approximately 87% as singletons. The CDR3 loop spans 15 amino acids. V lost 0 bases and J 1 base, leaving 7 bases between the germline ends. Per germline, CDR1 LNHDA and CDR2 SQIVND (reference sequence). The receptor was isolated from a woman aged 25 to 39 with COVID-19, enrolled during active disease. V gene TRBV19 combines with J gene TRBJ1-5; weak D call: TRBD1 (5 bases). Material: peripheral blood. The CDR3 region is CASSIERTSNQPQHF. The CDR3 DNA reads as TGTGCCAGTAGTATAGAGCGGACAAGCAATCAGCCCCAGCATTTT.